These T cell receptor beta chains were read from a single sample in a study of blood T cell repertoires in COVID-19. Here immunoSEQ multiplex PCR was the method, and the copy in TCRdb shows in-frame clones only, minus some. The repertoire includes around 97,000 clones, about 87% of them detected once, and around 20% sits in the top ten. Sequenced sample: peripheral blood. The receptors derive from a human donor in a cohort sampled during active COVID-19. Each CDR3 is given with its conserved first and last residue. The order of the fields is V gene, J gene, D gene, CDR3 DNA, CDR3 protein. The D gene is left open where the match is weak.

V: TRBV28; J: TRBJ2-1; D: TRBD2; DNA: TGTGCCAGCAGCCCCACCGCTTGGACTAGCGGAGCCTACAATGAGCAGTTCTTC; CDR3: CASSPTAWTSGAYNEQFF
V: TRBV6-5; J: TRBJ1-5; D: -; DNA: TGTGCCAGCAGTTCAACAGGGTCCGGGGGCAATCAGCCCCAGCATTTT; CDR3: CASSSTGSGGNQPQHF
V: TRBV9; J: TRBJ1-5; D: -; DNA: TGTGCCAGCAGCCGAGGGGGAGGCAATCAGCCCCAGCATTTT; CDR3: CASSRGGGNQPQHF
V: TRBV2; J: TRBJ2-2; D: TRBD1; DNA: TGTGCCAGCAGCGGACAGGGACGCGCAGGCGGGGAGCTGTTTTTT; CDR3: CASSGQGRAGGELFF
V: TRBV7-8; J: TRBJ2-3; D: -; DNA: TGTGCCAGCAGCGGCGCAGGGGATACGCAGTATTTT; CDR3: CASSGAGDTQYF
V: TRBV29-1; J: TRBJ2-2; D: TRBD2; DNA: TGCAGCGCCTGGGCGGGAGCGGCGAACACCGGGGAGCTGTTTTTT; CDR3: CSAWAGAANTGELFF
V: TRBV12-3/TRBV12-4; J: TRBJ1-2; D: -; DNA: TGTGCCAGCACCCTCGGCGGTCTTGGCTACACCTTC; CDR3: CASTLGGLGYTF
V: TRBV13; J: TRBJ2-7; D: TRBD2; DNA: TGTGCCAGCAGCTTTTTGACTAGCGGACCCGAGCAGTACTTC; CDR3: CASSFLTSGPEQYF
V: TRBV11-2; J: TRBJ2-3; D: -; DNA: TGTGCCAGCACCTCTACCCGGACTAGCACAGATACGCAGTATTTT; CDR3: CASTSTRTSTDTQYF
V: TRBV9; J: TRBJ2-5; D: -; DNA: TGTGCCAGCAGCGTAGCAGGGCTAGGTGGTGAGACCCAGTACTTC; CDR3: CASSVAGLGGETQYF
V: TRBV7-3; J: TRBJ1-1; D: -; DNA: TGTGCCAGCAGCTTTCGAACCGGGAGGGGAACAGCTGAAGCTTTCTTT; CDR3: CASSFRTGRGTAEAFF